The T cell receptor beta chain under discussion was sequenced for a study of cytomegalovirus exposure and HLA in healthy donors. As for the study in general: The 120 validation repertoires, a later analysis reported, used the same platform as the 666 first-cohort repertoires.

With 0 bases removed from V and 3 bases from J, the gap between germline ends came to 9 bases. The CDR3 has 14 amino acids. Germline V lookup: CDR1 SGDLS, CDR2 YYNGEE. General study findings and limits: Most TCR sequences were uncommon, yet certain public TCRs appeared in many donors.

TCRdb's copy holds only in-frame clones and misses some; the assay was immunoSEQ multiplex PCR. The sample lists 98,000 or so clones; 90% to 96% were seen once. Remarks on this clone: Its cognate antigen is unknown.

The rearrangement uses TRBV9 and TRBJ2-5, with a possible D match to TRBD2 (5 bases). This TCR was sampled from a woman aged 18-29 years in good health and CMV-seronegative. Sequences were obtained from PBMCs. This CDR3 is CASSVASSEETQYF. The CDR3 bases are TGTGCCAGCAGCGTAGCTAGCAGTGAAGAGACCCAGTACTTC. The complete variable domain, with remaining parts taken from reference TRBV9 and TRBJ2-5, reads DSGVTQTPKHLITATGQRVTLRCSPRSGDLSVYWYQQSLDQGLQFLIQYYNGEERAKGNILERFSAQQFPDLHSELNLSSLELGDSALYFCASSVASSEETQYFGPGTRLLVL.